This record covers a single T cell receptor beta chain. TCRdb analysed the 5' RACE reads with MiXCR anew, one entry per CDR3 protein. This table has about 6,700 distinct CDR3 sequences, approximately 55% appearing once. This CDR3 spans 14 amino acids. Per the germline V gene, CDR1 is DFQATT and CDR2 is SNEGSKA (reference sequence). The V gene end was trimmed by 0 bases and the J gene end by 5 bases; junction bases not matched to a gene: 6. J is TRBJ2-7 and V is TRBV20-1, with TRBD1 matching over 8 bases. The clonotype originates from a female donor with breast cancer. Sequenced sample: naive CD4+ T cells sorted from a lymph node. Subset here: naive CD4+ T cells, CD4+CD45RA+CD25-. CDR3 in DNA: TGCAGTGCTAGAGATGCAACAGGGGGTGACGAGCAGTACTTC. Its protein is CSARDATGGDEQYF.